These 30 T cell receptor beta chains share one sample of origin, sequenced in a study of vaccination effects on CD4 cells after COVID-19 (dated 2022 in TCRdb). After more than 9 days of culture, CD4+ T cells were isolated with the EasySep CD4+ T cell isolation kit. Participants received two doses of either the BNT162b2 or the mRNA-1273 mRNA SARS-CoV-2 vaccine. Library preparation was by the immunoSEQ multiplex PCR assay. This immuneACCESS table, as held by TCRdb, lists in-frame sequences with V and J called but not all clones. Of the missing ones, under half trace to an unresolved V gene in checked studies; the others have no known cause. In this sample the table shows roughly 30,000 clones, 70% to 75% of which occur a single time. Clones ranked in the top ten supply more than 12% of the sample. Their antigens remain unidentified. Source: CD4+ T cells from PBMCs cultured without peptide, taken after COVID-19 vaccination. These receptors all come from a human donor who received a COVID-19 vaccine.

The chain has TRBV15 and TRBJ2-1, with 7 positions matching TRBD2. The CDR3 runs 15 residues. Germline CDR1 reads LNHNV; CDR2 reads YYDKDF (reference sequence). J gave up 8 bases and V 0 bases, and 7 bases lay outside the gene matches. The CDR3 loop reads CATSRERGSWHEQFF. CDR3 DNA: TGTGCCACCAGCAGAGAACGCGGGAGTTGGCATGAGCAGTTCTTC.

The J gene is TRBJ1-5, the V gene TRBV6-5; D unresolved. The CDR3 runs to 14 residues. CDR1 and CDR2 from the germline V gene are MNHEY and SVGAGI. V lost 6 bases, J lost 2 bases, and 11 bases lay in between. CDR3 residues: CASRRARGNQPQHF. The CDR3 DNA reads as TGTGCCAGCAGGCGGGCGCGAGGCAATCAGCCCCAGCATTTT.

This clone has more than one count but fewer than ten. J is TRBJ1-6 and V is TRBV5-1; D perhaps matches TRBD1 (5 bases). Germline values: CDR1 SGHRS, CDR2 YFSETQ. Trimming pared 4 bases from V and 7 bases from J, leaving 9 bases between. CDR3 length: 13 residues. CDR3 in amino acids: CASSAGGNSPLHF. The DNA for the CDR3 is TGCGCCAGCAGCGCGGGGGGAAATTCACCCCTCCACTTT.

The chain employs TRBV19 and TRBJ2-1, with 8 bases lining up with TRBD2. CDR1 LNHDA and CDR2 SQIVND come from the germline V gene (reference sequence). With V trimmed by 4 bases and J by 2 bases, 4 bases remained unmatched. The CDR3 extends over 15 amino acids. The chain's CDR3 is CASSRSGGPYNEQFF. As DNA, the CDR3 is TGTGCCAGTAGTAGGAGCGGGGGCCCCTACAATGAGCAGTTCTTC.

This clone has a single count. J is TRBJ2-5 and V is TRBV28; the D gene is possibly TRBD2 (5 bases). CDR1 and CDR2 from the germline V gene are MDHEN and SYDVKM. Trimming shortened V by 3 bases and J by 1 base, and 6 bases separated the two germline ends. CDR3 length: 13 amino acids. The CDR3 spells CASSFGVQETQYF. In DNA form, the CDR3 reads TGTGCCAGCAGTTTCGGGGTCCAAGAGACCCAGTACTTC.

V usage is TRBV5-4 and J usage is TRBJ2-2; D gene unclear. This CDR3 has 16 amino acids. Germline V CDR1 and CDR2: SGHNT, YYREEE (reference sequence). Trimming pared 0 bases from V and 1 base from J, leaving 10 bases between. CDR3 loop: CASSLALGMNTGELFF. The CDR3 DNA reads as TGTGCCAGCAGCTTGGCGCTGGGAATGAACACCGGGGAGCTGTTTTTT.

The genes are TRBV30 and TRBJ2-3; the D gene is possibly TRBD2 (5 bases). Trimming stripped 4 bases from V and 3 bases from J, with 17 bases between. CDR3 length: 15 amino acids. CDR1 is GTSNPN and CDR2 is SVGIG in the germline V gene (reference sequence). The CDR3 DNA reads as TGTGCCTGGATTGGAGCGGCCCGAAGAACAGATACGCAGTATTTT. This sequence encodes CAWIGAARRTDTQYF.

V is TRBV4-3 and J is TRBJ2-2; the D is unclear. In germline, CDR1 is LGHNA, CDR2 YSLEER. Trimming removed 0 bases at V and 1 base at J, with 6 bases between. CDR3 length: 15 amino acids. The CDR3 nucleotides read TGCGCCAGCAGCCAAGAGGCCGGGAACACCGGGGAGCTGTTTTTT. The encoded protein is CASSQEAGNTGELFF.

The J gene is TRBJ2-7, the V gene TRBV6-5; 8 bases are a match to TRBD1. The CDR3 loop spans 14 amino acids. In germline, CDR1 is MNHEY, CDR2 SVGAGI. V was pared by 5 bases and J by 3 bases, with 6 bases of the junction left unmatched. This CDR3 is CASSRDRGSYEQYF. CDR3 sequence (DNA): TGTGCCAGCAGTCGAGACAGGGGTAGCTACGAGCAGTACTTC.

This clone has only a few counts. The chain joins TRBV9 to TRBJ1-3; maybe TRBD1 (5 bases). The CDR3 sequence is 16 residues long. Germline values: CDR1 SGDLS, CDR2 YYNGEE. V lost 3 bases to trimming and J lost 4 bases, with 17 bases between them. The CDR3 DNA follows: TGTGCCAGCAGCGAACATGGCGGGGCGGGCGGAAACACCATATATTTT. Its protein product is CASSEHGGAGGNTIYF.

This chain connects TRBV11-2 to TRBJ1-5, with 9 bases that match TRBD1. This CDR3 region has 15 residues. In germline, CDR1 is SGHAT, CDR2 FQNNGV. The junction had 6 bases not matched to a gene; V was cut back by 5 bases and J by 4 bases. In nucleotides, the CDR3 is TGTGCCAGCAGCAAAGGGGGACAGGGTAATCAGCCCCAGCATTTT. This translates into CASSKGGQGNQPQHF.

The CDR3 is CASSFTGGGRDTEAFF. The CDR3 bases are TGTGCCAGCAGCTTTACGGGGGGGGGCAGGGACACTGAAGCTTTCTTT. The V gene is TRBV7-2, the J gene TRBJ1-1, with D possibly matching TRBD1 (6 bases). The CDR3 length is 16 residues. The V gene's germline CDR1 is SGHTA and CDR2 FQGNSA. With 3 bases removed from V and 3 bases from J, the gap between germline ends came to 17 bases.

The rearrangement joins TRBV19 to TRBJ2-1; TRBD2 is a possible D gene (6 bases). The CDR3 runs to 15 residues. Germline CDR1 LNHDA, CDR2 SQIVND (reference sequence). Deletions cut 6 bases from V and 0 bases from J, with 12 bases between. CDR3 nucleotides: TGTGCCAGTAGGCGCGGGGAGGTCTCCTACAATGAGCAGTTCTTC. It specifies CASRRGEVSYNEQFF.

The chain uses TRBV28 and TRBJ1-1, with 11 bases identical to TRBD1. V lost 3 bases and J lost 4; bases outside the gene matches: 13. The CDR3 extends over 18 amino acids. Germline values: CDR1 MDHEN, CDR2 SYDVKM. CDR3 bases: TGTGCCAGCAGTTTCCCCGGGACAGGGGGAAGGGTAGTCACTGAAGCTTTCTTT. Translation: CASSFPGTGGRVVTEAFF.

The chain links TRBV4-3 to TRBJ1-2; perhaps TRBD1 as D (6 bases). The CDR3 is 18 residues long. Germline CDR1 LGHNA, CDR2 YSLEER. The V end was cut by 4 bases, the J end by 4 bases, with 25 bases between. The CDR3 DNA reads TGCGCCAGCAGCCGAGAACTACACACGGGGGGCGAGGGCTATGGCTACACCTTC. Translating gives CASSRELHTGGEGYGYTF.

The chain links TRBV9 to TRBJ1-1; 9 bases fit TRBD1. CDR3 length equals 18 residues. V shed 3 bases, J shed 0 bases, and the junction held 12 bases outside the gene matches. CDR1 SGDLS and CDR2 YYNGEE come from the germline V gene. The CDR3 sequence: CASSGSSTGGGMNTEAFF. The CDR3 DNA reads TGTGCCAGCAGCGGCTCCTCGACAGGGGGAGGAATGAACACTGAAGCTTTCTTT.

This chain connects TRBV6-1 to TRBJ2-5; D uncertain. Germline CDR1 reads MNHNS; CDR2 reads SASEGT. There are 12 residues in the CDR3. The V end lost 1 base, the J end lost 9 bases, and 9 bases lay between the germline ends. Here the CDR3 DNA reads TGTGCCAGCAGTGAAGATCCGCGGCCCCAGTACTTC. It is translated as CASSEDPRPQYF.

V usage is TRBV18 and J usage is TRBJ1-1; TRBD1 might be the D (5 bases). Trimming took off 3 bases at V and 1 base at J, with 9 bases between the two ends. Germline V gene lookup returns CDR1 KGHSH and CDR2 LQKENI. There are 14 residues in the CDR3. This CDR3 reads CASSPRGGNTEAFF. The CDR3 DNA follows: TGTGCCAGCTCACCCCGGGGGGGGAACACTGAAGCTTTCTTT.

The chain is built from TRBV5-6 and TRBJ1-1; TRBD1 agrees at 8 bases. The CDR3 spans 12 residues. CDR1 SGHDT and CDR2 YYEEEE come from the germline V gene. V was clipped by 4 bases and J by 10 bases; unmatched bases: 6. The CDR3 reads CASSTRTGPAFF. The CDR3 coding sequence is TGTGCCAGCAGCACACGGACAGGGCCAGCTTTCTTT.

This chain links TRBV29-1 with TRBJ2-2; 7 nucleotides match TRBD1. Germline V CDR1 and CDR2: SQVTM, ANQGSEA. There are 12 residues in the CDR3. V dropped 7 bases and J dropped 6; count of bases not matched to a gene: 5. DNA of the CDR3: TGCAGCGCCGAGAGGGGGCCCGGGGAGCTGTTTTTT. Translating gives CSAERGPGELFF.

This chain links TRBV30 with TRBJ1-2; the D gene is possibly TRBD1 (6 bases). The V gene lost 0 bases and the J gene lost 6 bases, with 23 bases spanning the gap. Germline V CDR1 and CDR2: GTSNPN, SVGIG (reference sequence). This CDR3 spans 17 amino acids. This CDR3 is CAWSVSRLGQTFDGYTF. For the CDR3, the DNA is TGTGCCTGGAGTGTCTCCCGGCTCGGACAGACCTTCGATGGCTACACCTTC.

This clone was found a few times. This rearrangement joins TRBV28 to TRBJ1-2; D is uncertain. The CDR3 is 13 residues long. V lost 1 base and J 3 bases, leaving 6 bases between the germline ends. Per germline, CDR1 MDHEN and CDR2 SYDVKM. The CDR3 spells CASSLLKYYGYTF. As DNA, the CDR3 is TGTGCCAGCAGTTTATTGAAGTACTATGGCTACACCTTC.

The CDR3, as DNA: TGTGCCAGCAGCTTGGAGCAGCTGGAACAAGAGACCCAGTACTTC. It specifies CASSLEQLEQETQYF. The chain is built from TRBV5-4 and TRBJ2-5, with D unresolved. Germline CDR1 is SGHNT and CDR2 is YYREEE (reference sequence). This CDR3 is built from 15 residues. Trimming took 0 bases from V and 2 from J, leaving 11 bases between them. The variable domain in full, completed from reference TRBV5-4 and TRBJ2-5, reads ETGVTQSPTHLIKTRGQQVTLRCSSQSGHNTVSWYQQALGQGPQFIFQYYREEENGRGNFPPRFSGLQFPNYSSELNVNALELDDSALYLCASSLEQLEQETQYFGPGTRLLVL.

This clone was recorded only once. The chain links TRBV27 to TRBJ2-1; possible D gene TRBD1, 6 bases. The germline gives CDR1 MNHEY, CDR2 SMNVEV (reference sequence). The CDR3 has 14 residues. V was pared by 6 bases and J by 8 bases, with 17 bases between. CDR3 nucleotide sequence: TGTGCCAGCAGACCCTGGGGGCAGGGCTATGAGCAGTTCTTC. Its protein product is CASRPWGQGYEQFF.

Here the CDR3 reads CASSKPGRQGLAYGYTF. The CDR3 nucleotides read TGTGCCAGCAGCAAACCCGGTAGGCAGGGGCTCGCCTATGGCTACACCTTC. This chain uses TRBV28 with TRBJ1-2, with a weak D call TRBD1 (6 bases). Between the trimmed V and J ends, which lost 6 bases and 4 bases, there was a span of 24 bases. Germline V gives CDR1 MDHEN, CDR2 SYDVKM. The CDR3 covers 17 residues.

This clone was recorded only once. V is TRBV6-5 and J is TRBJ2-2; 9 nucleotides align to TRBD1. V was pared by 2 bases and J by 6 bases, with 7 bases of the junction left unmatched. The V gene's germline CDR1 is MNHEY and CDR2 SVGAGI. The CDR3 runs 16 residues. CDR3 sequence: CASSYADRGSPGELFF. The CDR3 DNA reads TGTGCCAGCAGTTACGCCGACAGGGGGAGCCCCGGGGAGCTGTTTTTT.

In this sample, this clone is medium-sized. The same CDR3 is also encoded by other DNA sequences in this sample. The chain links TRBV7-2 to TRBJ1-4, with D uncertain. Trimming cost V 1 base and J 4 bases, with 4 bases left between them. Germline V gene sequence: CDR1 SGHTA, CDR2 FQGNSA. The CDR3 covers 13 residues. The CDR3 coding sequence is TGTGCCAGCAGCTTAGAGCTTAATGAAAAACTGTTTTTT. This codes for CASSLELNEKLFF.

The V and J genes are TRBV5-1 and TRBJ2-1; no definite D call. CDR1 is SGHRS, CDR2 YFSETQ, per germline. Trimming stripped 0 bases from V and 4 bases from J, with 5 bases between. This CDR3 has 13 residues. The CDR3 sequence is CASSLALYNEQFF. The CDR3 DNA follows: TGCGCCAGCAGCTTGGCACTTTACAATGAGCAGTTCTTC.

This clone was counted a few times. The genes are TRBV9 and TRBJ1-5; 7 bases are a match to TRBD1. This CDR3 has 13 amino acids. Losses at the gene ends were 2 bases for V and 7 bases for J; bases not matched to a gene: 3. Germline CDR1 SGDLS, CDR2 YYNGEE. The CDR3 DNA sequence: TGTGCCAGCAGCGTTACAGGGGAACAGCCCCAGCATTTT. It encodes CASSVTGEQPQHF.

The chain couples TRBV12-5 to TRBJ1-5, with 8 nucleotides matching TRBD1. J lost 1 base, V lost 0 bases, and 5 bases had no gene match. CDR3 size: 17 residues. The germline CDR1 and CDR2 sequences are LGHNT and FRNRAP. The DNA for the CDR3 is TGTGCTAGTGGTTTGGTCACAGGGGGTCGGAGCAATCAGCCCCAGCATTTT. Its translation is CASGLVTGGRSNQPQHF.